This TCR beta chain was recorded in a study of glioma-infiltrating T cells after dendritic cell vaccination. In germline, CDR1 is GTSNPN, CDR2 SVGIG (reference sequence). This CDR3 has 16 amino acids. Germline trimming cut 2 bases from V and 2 bases from J; bases unmatched to any gene: 11. As for time point: after dendritic cell vaccination, including at tumor progression/relapse. The protocol was immunoSEQ multiplex PCR, while the TCRdb copy is restricted to in-frame clones and leaves out a portion. The sample records around 78,000 clones, roughly 85% being singletons. The source was blood, collected after dendritic cell vaccination. The chain employs TRBV30 and TRBJ2-7; 8 bases match TRBD2. The TCR was taken from a human donor with glioblastoma. The CDR3 is CAWSRSGSFPPYEQYF. DNA of the CDR3: TGTGCCTGGAGTAGGAGCGGGAGCTTCCCTCCCTACGAGCAGTACTTC.